This TCR beta chain emerged from a study of human T cells and chemical hapten exposure (TCRdb year 2021). Some background on the complete study: For sensitization, 2% DPC in acetone was applied to a 2 cm by 2 cm area of upper inner arm skin. Patients additionally received weekly therapeutic DPC doses to the scalp throughout the roughly 24-week study period. Libraries were combined into a pool for sequencing, and differences in TCR yield between samples came mainly from small differences in library volumes within the pool. The study tracked peripheral blood TCR repertoire changes in vivo during primary and secondary sensitization to the hapten diphenylcyclopropenone (DPC) in alopecia patients. Patient blood was sampled pre-sensitization (week 0) and at 2, 6 and about 24 weeks after DPC sensitization. Most of the patients in the cohort were female, and the cohort covered alopecia areata with under or over 50% scalp involvement, alopecia totalis and alopecia universalis. Some 29 alopecia patients gave blood for TCR sequencing at one to four time points (pre-sensitization, 2, 6 and 24 weeks). Patch testing was done on the upper back using Finn chambers containing 0.01% DPC, and results were scored after 6 days according to International Contact Dermatitis Research Group standards. On the study overall, not on this receptor specifically: Because every patient had alopecia, a presumed autoimmune disease, the patients' immune response might differ from that of healthy individuals. After repeated subsampling, changes were observed in the strength of the expansion versus patch-test correlation and in the threshold at which the correlation became significant. DPC sensitization did not change how many TCRs were above 1 in 1000 frequency, and no evidence was found of alterations in global repertoire structure. The number of PT1 expanded TCRs positively correlated with patch test score, significant at thresholds 8, 16 and 32 but not 4. Compared with pre-sensitization or healthy control sets, expanded TCRs formed significantly more large CDR3 similarity clusters, which is consistent with antigen-driven responses.

Spanning cysteine to phenylalanine, the CDR3 consists of 13 amino acids. Only CDR3 DNA is held: 39 bases, read in frame from base 1. Taken from the germline V gene, the CDR1 and CDR2 loops are SQVTM and ANQGSEA. The germline V end is reduced by 4 bases and the J end by 7 bases; junction bases left unmatched: 9. As concerns this clonotype: Its recognized antigen is unknown. No much larger clone exists at a distance of one base, and base qualities are not known.

The time point label here, explained by the study, means: patch test 3, about 24 weeks after DPC sensitization. Interpreted using the paper, the treatment or condition label stands for: therapeutic diphenylcyclopropenone sensitization with weekly scalp DPC. At each patch-test visit, blood was drawn before the patch test was applied. Patients were considered eligible if aged 18 to 70, diagnosed with alopecia and deemed suitable for DPC therapy, and patients were excluded if pregnant. Unfractionated whole blood was collected in Tempus Blood RNA tubes, and total RNA was extracted from that blood. Library creation used RACE. Sequencing took place on a NextSeq 500. During library preparation, unique molecular identifiers were attached to individual cDNA molecules so that TCRs could be counted in a quantitative, reproducible way. Each blood RNA sample was used to sequence both TCR alpha and TCR beta chains. Per the original workflow: The median number of TCRs per sample was 85,000 to 100,000, ranging from about 23,224 to 700,000. The Decombinator software suite was used to annotate the V, J and CDR3 of the TCR reads. For the PS versus PT1 abundance plots, all samples were subsampled to the same number of TCRs (28,000). TCRs were defined as expanded if absent before sensitization and observed at least eight times at the 2-week time point. Using fastp trimming at Q25 and MiXCR clonotype assembly, TCRdb reanalyzed the public sequencing data and kept in-frame beta chains. Each CDR3 protein gets just one entry, which takes the most common genes and DNA from the rows behind it. These V and J calls are TCRdb output, not the study's own analysis. Recorded for this sample are about 190,000 distinct CDR3 sequences; around 25% of them occurred a single time. Clones ranked in the top ten supply approximately 2.5% of the sample.

This TCR was recovered from a woman aged 40 to 50 with alopecia areata. Some clones in this sample may be carry-over from other donors' samples. The specimen comprised whole blood, sampled in connection with sensitization to the hapten diphenylcyclopropenone (DPC). Recombination connected TRBV29-1 to TRBJ2-7, and 8 junctional nucleotides match TRBD2. The DNA reads TGCAGCGTTGTCGGACTAGCCCTGGGGGAGCAGTACTTC. This is translated as CSVVGLALGEQYF.